Below are 30 T cell receptor beta chains sequenced from a single sample in a study of cytomegalovirus exposure and HLA in healthy donors. 60 Vbeta and 13 Jbeta primers were used in PCR. Assay used: immunoSEQ multiplex PCR; TCRdb lists only in-frame clones, some missing. Of nearly 70,000 clones listed, roughly 74% are singletons. Source material: PBMCs. The receptor set was obtained from an older woman in good health and CMV-seropositive.

This clone was seen a handful of times. The gene calls are TRBV4-1 and TRBJ1-2; D unresolved. Trimming left V 2 bases short and J 7 bases short, with 8 bases between. The CDR3 contains 12 residues. Germline V gene data show CDR1 as MGHRA and CDR2 as YSYEKL. CDR3 coding DNA: TGCGCCAGCAGCCAACCCCACTTTGGCTACACCTTC. Amino acid sequence: CASSQPHFGYTF.

The rearrangement joins TRBV6-5 to TRBJ2-2; maybe TRBD1 (6 bases). CDR3 length equals 13 residues. Germline V CDR1 and CDR2: MNHEY, SVGAGI. V was shortened by 6 bases and J by 4 bases, with 9 bases between the two germline ends. Here the CDR3 reads CASRRQATGELFF. The CDR3 nucleotides read TGTGCCAGCAGGAGACAGGCCACCGGGGAGCTGTTTTTT.

The rearrangement uses TRBV5-1 and TRBJ1-6; 10 nucleotides line up with TRBD1. The J segment lost 9 bases and the V segment lost 0 bases, leaving 3 bases of the junction unmatched. The germline CDR1 and CDR2 sequences are SGHRS and YFSETQ. This CDR3 region has 15 residues. The CDR3 sequence: CASSLAGTGVSPLHF. Written as DNA, the CDR3 is TGCGCCAGCAGCTTGGCCGGGACAGGGGTTTCACCCCTCCACTTT.

The rearrangement uses TRBV6-1 and TRBJ2-4; 9 bases are a match to TRBD1. The CDR3 covers 15 residues. The germline gives CDR1 MNHNS, CDR2 SASEGT. Trimming at V came to 4 bases and at J to 4 bases, leaving 5 bases not matched to a gene. The DNA for the CDR3 is TGTGCCAGCAGTGGCCCCGGGACAGGGAAAAACATTCAGTACTTC. Its protein product is CASSGPGTGKNIQYF.

This clone was counted only a few times. J is TRBJ2-6 and V is TRBV7-3; D unresolved. The CDR3 contains 14 residues. Trimming took 4 bases from V and 0 from J, leaving 4 bases between them. Per germline, CDR1 SGHTA and CDR2 FQGTGA. The DNA for the CDR3 is TGTGCCAGCAGCTCGTCCTCTGGGGCCAACGTCCTGACTTTC. Translating gives CASSSSSGANVLTF.

This clone appeared once. This chain links TRBV11-3 with TRBJ2-1; possibly TRBD2 for D (5 bases). Trimming cost V 4 bases and J 7 bases, with 14 bases left between them. The CDR3 totals 14 residues. From germline, CDR1 is SGHNT and CDR2 YENEEA. The CDR3 nucleotides read TGTGCCAGCAGCTCCGGGCTAGCTCCAAATGAGCAGTTCTTC. Translation gives CASSSGLAPNEQFF.

This clone was recorded once. V gene TRBV5-4 combines with J gene TRBJ2-2; 8 nucleotides match TRBD2. The CDR3 loop spans 16 amino acids. In germline, CDR1 is SGHNT, CDR2 YYREEE (reference sequence). The J segment lost 5 bases and the V segment lost 1 base, leaving 7 bases of the junction unmatched. The CDR3 is CASSLPSGGDTGELFF. The CDR3 DNA reads TGTGCCAGCAGCTTGCCCAGCGGGGGTGATACCGGGGAGCTGTTTTTT.

The V call is TRBV7-9, the J call TRBJ1-2; 8 bases align to TRBD1. The J segment lost 0 bases and the V segment lost 4 bases, leaving 1 base of the junction unmatched. The CDR3 spans 14 residues. Germline V gives CDR1 SEHNR, CDR2 FQNEAQ (reference sequence). The CDR3 DNA follows: TGTGCCAGCAGCTCGACAGGGGCTAACTATGGCTACACCTTC. It codes for CASSSTGANYGYTF.

A few counts support this clone. V usage is TRBV27 and J usage is TRBJ1-1; the D gene is possibly TRBD1 (5 bases). Looked up from germline, CDR1 is MNHEY and CDR2 is SMNVEV (reference sequence). Trimming took off 7 bases at V and 6 bases at J, with 15 bases between the two ends. CDR3 length: 13 residues. CDR3 loop: CASTTTRGAEAFF. The CDR3 DNA sequence: TGTGCCAGCACCACCACAAGGGGCGCTGAAGCTTTCTTT.

The chain employs TRBV5-1 and TRBJ2-7; 8 nucleotides line up with TRBD1. Trimming took 4 bases from V and 1 from J; bases not matched to a gene: 7. Germline lookup yields CDR1 SGHRS and CDR2 YFSETQ. The CDR3 runs to 15 residues. This CDR3 is CASSGEDRESYEQYF. CDR3 bases: TGCGCCAGCAGCGGAGAGGACAGGGAATCCTACGAGCAGTACTTC.

The chain links TRBV4-1 to TRBJ2-1; 13 nucleotides align to TRBD2. Germline CDR1 reads MGHRA; CDR2 reads YSYEKL. V was clipped by 0 bases and J by 0 bases; unmatched bases: 8. This CDR3 region has 20 residues. Written as DNA, the CDR3 is TGCGCCAGCAGCCAAGATAGAGGGACTAGCGGGGCATCCTCCTACAATGAGCAGTTCTTC. It yields the protein CASSQDRGTSGASSYNEQFF.

The count of this clone is one. J is TRBJ2-3 and V is TRBV2; 11 bases line up with TRBD1. From germline, CDR1 is SNHLY and CDR2 FYNNEI. V gave up 11 bases and J gave up 5 bases; unmatched junction bases: 9. The CDR3 is 14 residues long. In nucleotides, the CDR3 is TGTGCCGGTGGGGGACAGGGGGGGAGAGATACGCAGTATTTT. This gives the protein CAGGGQGGRDTQYF.

By share of the sample, this clone is medium-sized. The V and J genes are TRBV19 and TRBJ2-7; 7 bases match TRBD1. The germline CDR1 and CDR2 sequences are LNHDA and SQIVND (reference sequence). V was pared by 6 bases and J by 2 bases, with 1 base of the junction left unmatched. The CDR3 runs to 12 residues. This CDR3 is CASSDRAYEQYF. In DNA form, the CDR3 reads TGTGCCAGTAGCGACAGGGCCTACGAGCAGTACTTC.

The genes are TRBV5-1 and TRBJ2-1; the D gene is possibly TRBD2 (6 bases). The CDR3 length is 15 residues. In germline, CDR1 is SGHRS, CDR2 YFSETQ. V was clipped by 0 bases and J by 4 bases, with 11 bases between them. The CDR3 here is CASSLDGSGYNEQFF. The CDR3, as DNA: TGCGCCAGCAGCTTGGACGGGAGTGGGTACAATGAGCAGTTCTTC.

This chain joins TRBV7-9 and TRBJ1-6; no clear D gene. CDR3 length: 15 amino acids. From germline, CDR1 is SEHNR and CDR2 FQNEAQ (reference sequence). The V and J ends lost 5 bases and 5 bases respectively, with 13 bases between them. CDR3 protein: CASSPGSLDNSPLHF. The CDR3 DNA reads as TGTGCCAGCAGCCCGGGATCCTTGGATAATTCACCCCTCCACTTT.

This chain links TRBV7-9 with TRBJ1-4; 9 positions agree with TRBD1. This CDR3 has 16 amino acids. The junction had 5 bases not matched to a gene; V was cut back by 2 bases and J by 4 bases. From germline, CDR1 is SEHNR and CDR2 FQNEAQ (reference sequence). The CDR3 bases are TGTGCCAGCAGCTTAAGGGGGACAGGGAGTAATGAAAAACTGTTTTTT. Translation: CASSLRGTGSNEKLFF. Based on the CDR3 plus reference TRBV7-9 and TRBJ1-4, the full variable domain is DTGVSQNPRHKITKRGQNVTFRCDPISEHNRLYWYRQTLGQGPEFLTYFQNEAQLEKSRLLSDRFSAERPKGSFSTLEIQRTEQGDSAMYLCASSLRGTGSNEKLFFGSGTQLSVL.

This chain joins TRBV6-1 and TRBJ2-1; a weak D match, TRBD1 (6 bases). In germline, CDR1 is MNHNS, CDR2 SASEGT. The CDR3 contains 14 residues. Trimming took off 6 bases at V and 8 bases at J, with 17 bases between the two ends. The chain's CDR3 is CASSALLRGDEQFF. CDR3 nucleotide sequence: TGTGCCAGCAGCGCGTTACTCAGGGGCGATGAGCAGTTCTTC.

This chain joins TRBV7-8 and TRBJ2-2; tentatively, D is TRBD2 (5 bases). The CDR3 spans 14 residues. Germline values: CDR1 SGHVS, CDR2 FQNEAQ. Trimming left V 5 bases short and J 6 bases short, with 13 bases between. For the CDR3, the DNA is TGTGCCAGCAGCCTAGAGGTGCGGGCCGGGGAGCTGTTTTTT. As protein: CASSLEVRAGELFF.

The chain employs TRBV5-1 and TRBJ2-1; 7 bases are a match to TRBD1. This CDR3 has 15 amino acids. V was pared by 4 bases and J by 8 bases, with 12 bases of the junction left unmatched. Germline values: CDR1 SGHRS, CDR2 YFSETQ. This CDR3 reads CASSRTPQGWDEQFF. The CDR3 DNA reads as TGCGCCAGCAGCCGAACGCCACAGGGGTGGGATGAGCAGTTCTTC.

V gene TRBV9 combines with J gene TRBJ2-1; D perhaps matches TRBD2 (5 bases). Germline CDR1 and CDR2: SGDLS and YYNGEE. Between the trimmed V and J ends, which lost 0 bases and 3 bases, there was a span of 16 bases. The CDR3 length is 17 residues. The CDR3, as DNA: TGTGCCAGCAGCGTAGACCCCAGCGGAGGATACTACAATGAGCAGTTCTTC. Translation: CASSVDPSGGYYNEQFF. Based on the CDR3 plus reference TRBV9 and TRBJ2-1, the full variable domain is DSGVTQTPKHLITATGQRVTLRCSPRSGDLSVYWYQQSLDQGLQFLIQYYNGEERAKGNILERFSAQQFPDLHSELNLSSLELGDSALYFCASSVDPSGGYYNEQFFGPGTRLTVL.

The rearrangement uses TRBV19 and TRBJ1-6, with D possibly TRBD1 on 5 matching bases. With 4 bases removed from V and 7 bases from J, the gap between germline ends came to 14 bases. CDR3 length: 15 residues. The germline V gene has CDR1 LNHDA and CDR2 SQIVND (reference sequence). CDR3 amino acids: CASSTREGRNSPLHF. CDR3 DNA sequence: TGTGCCAGTAGTACCCGGGAGGGACGGAATTCACCCCTCCACTTT.

The V and J genes are TRBV5-1 and TRBJ1-1; no definite D call. In germline, CDR1 is SGHRS, CDR2 YFSETQ. V shed 4 bases and J shed 7 bases, with 14 bases lying between them. The CDR3 has 13 residues. DNA of the CDR3: TGCGCCAGCAGCATGGTCCTTACAAGTGAAGCTTTCTTT. Translating gives CASSMVLTSEAFF. The full variable domain, rest sourced from reference TRBV5-1 and TRBJ1-1, is KAGVTQTPRYLIKTRGQQVTLSCSPISGHRSVSWYQQTPGQGLQFLFEYFSETQRNKGNFPGRFSGRQFSNSRSEMNVSTLELGDSALYLCASSMVLTSEAFFGQGTRLTVV.

J is TRBJ2-1 and V is TRBV18, with 14 bases matching TRBD2. This CDR3 has 15 residues. J was trimmed by 6 bases and V by 6 bases; bases with no gene match: 4. Germline lookup yields CDR1 KGHSH and CDR2 LQKENI. The CDR3: CASSDGTSGSNEQFF. CDR3 in DNA: TGTGCCAGCTCGGACGGGACTAGCGGGAGCAATGAGCAGTTCTTC.

The chain has TRBV11-3 and TRBJ1-2; a possible D gene is TRBD1 (5 bases). The length of the CDR3 is 16 residues. Germline V gene lookup returns CDR1 SGHNT and CDR2 YENEEA. Trimming shortened V by 0 bases and J by 3 bases, and 14 bases separated the two germline ends. CDR3 nucleotides: TGTGCCAGCAGCTTAGACCAGGCGGGGCACGACTATGGCTACACCTTC. Translated: CASSLDQAGHDYGYTF.

This chain uses TRBV30 with TRBJ2-5, with 16 nucleotides matching TRBD2. V lost 3 bases to trimming and J lost 9 bases; unmatched junction nucleotides: 7. Germline V gene lookup returns CDR1 GTSNPN and CDR2 SVGIG (reference sequence). The CDR3 loop spans 15 amino acids. The CDR3 DNA reads as TGTGCCTGGAGGGGACTAGCGGGAGGGCCGGAGCCCCAGTACTTC. It codes for CAWRGLAGGPEPQYF.

This sequence joins TRBV6-1 and TRBJ2-7, with 9 bases that match TRBD2. Per the germline V gene, CDR1 is MNHNS and CDR2 is SASEGT. This CDR3 has 14 residues. J was trimmed by 1 base and V by 3 bases; bases with no gene match: 1. Here the CDR3 reads CASSETSGSYEQYF. DNA of the CDR3: TGTGCCAGCAGTGAGACTAGCGGTTCCTACGAGCAGTACTTC.

Concerning this clone: A much larger clonotype is one base distant, so this may be a read error. The rearrangement links TRBV29-1 to TRBJ2-5; the D gene is possibly TRBD2 (6 bases). The CDR3 has 14 residues. The germline CDR1 and CDR2 sequences are SQVTM and ANQGSEA. The V gene lost 1 base and the J gene lost 4 bases, with 13 bases spanning the gap. DNA for the CDR3: TGCAGCGTTGAAGGGTGGGCGGGACGAGAGACCCAGTACTTC. It yields the protein CSVEGWAGRETQYF.

The sample holds a few counts of this clone. The chain uses TRBV7-3 and TRBJ2-2, with D tentatively TRBD1 (6 bases). With 4 bases removed from V and 4 bases from J, the gap between germline ends came to 10 bases. Germline CDR1 SGHTA, CDR2 FQGTGA. The CDR3 has 14 amino acids. The CDR3, as DNA: TGTGCCAGCAGCTCGGACAGTTTCACCGGGGAGCTGTTTTTT. Translated, it gives CASSSDSFTGELFF.

The V and J genes are TRBV10-2 and TRBJ1-1; D gene ambiguous. Trimming took 6 bases from V and 3 from J, leaving 11 bases between them. The CDR3 extends over 13 amino acids. Germline V gene sequence: CDR1 WSHSY, CDR2 SAAADI. CDR3 DNA sequence: TGCGCCAGCAGAGTAGCTACGGACACTGAAGCTTTCTTT. This codes for CASRVATDTEAFF.

V usage is TRBV18 and J usage is TRBJ2-7, with D possibly TRBD1 on 5 matching bases. Trimming took 2 bases from V and 3 from J, leaving 11 bases between them. Germline assignment: CDR1 KGHSH and CDR2 LQKENI. CDR3 length equals 14 residues. This CDR3 reads CASSPGSGNYEQYF. CDR3 in DNA: TGTGCCAGCTCACCAGGGTCAGGGAACTACGAGCAGTACTTC. The full variable domain, completed using reference TRBV18 and TRBJ2-7, is NAGVMQNPRHLVRRRGQEARLRCSPMKGHSHVYWYRQLPEEGLKFMVYLQKENIIDESGMPKERFSAEFPKEGPSILRIQQVVRGDSAAYFCASSPGSGNYEQYFGPGTRLTVT.